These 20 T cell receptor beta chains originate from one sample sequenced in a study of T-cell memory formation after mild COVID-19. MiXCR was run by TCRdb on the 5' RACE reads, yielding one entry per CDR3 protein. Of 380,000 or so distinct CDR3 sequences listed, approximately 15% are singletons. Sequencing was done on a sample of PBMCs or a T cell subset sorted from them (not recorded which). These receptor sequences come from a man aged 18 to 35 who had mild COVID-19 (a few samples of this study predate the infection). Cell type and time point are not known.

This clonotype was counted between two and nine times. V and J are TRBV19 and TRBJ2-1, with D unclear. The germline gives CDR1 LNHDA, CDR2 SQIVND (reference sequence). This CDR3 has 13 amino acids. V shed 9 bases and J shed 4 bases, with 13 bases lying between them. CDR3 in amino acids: CASFQEVYNEQFF. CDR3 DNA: TGTGCCAGCTTCCAAGAAGTATACAATGAGCAGTTCTTC.

CDR3 sequence reads: CASRRDVGGYEAFF. The CDR3 DNA reads as TGCGCCAGCAGGCGGGACGTAGGGGGTTATGAAGCTTTCTTT. The chain combines TRBV5-1 with TRBJ1-1; D possibly corresponds to TRBD1 (6 bases). The CDR3 contains 14 residues. Germline CDR1 is SGHRS and CDR2 is YFSETQ. V lost 5 bases, J lost 7 bases, and 18 bases lay in between.

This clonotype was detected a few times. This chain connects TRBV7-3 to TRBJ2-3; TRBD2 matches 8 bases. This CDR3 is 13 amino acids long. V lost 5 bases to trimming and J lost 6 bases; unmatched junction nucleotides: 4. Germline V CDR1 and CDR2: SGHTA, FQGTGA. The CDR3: CASSLRLADTQYF. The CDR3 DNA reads TGTGCCAGCAGCCTCCGACTAGCGGATACGCAGTATTTT.

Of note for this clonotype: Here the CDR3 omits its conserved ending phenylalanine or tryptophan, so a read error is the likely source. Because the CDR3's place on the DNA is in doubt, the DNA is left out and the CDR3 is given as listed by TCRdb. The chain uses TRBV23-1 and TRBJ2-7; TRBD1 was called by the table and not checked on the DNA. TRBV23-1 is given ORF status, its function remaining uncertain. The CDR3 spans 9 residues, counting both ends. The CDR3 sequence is CASIPPGHE.

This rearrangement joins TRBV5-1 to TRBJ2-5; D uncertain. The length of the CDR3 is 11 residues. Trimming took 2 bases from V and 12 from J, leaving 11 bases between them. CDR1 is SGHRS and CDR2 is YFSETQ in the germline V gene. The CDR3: CASSFGDTKYF. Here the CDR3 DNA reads TGCGCCAGCAGCTTTGGAGACACCAAGTACTTC.

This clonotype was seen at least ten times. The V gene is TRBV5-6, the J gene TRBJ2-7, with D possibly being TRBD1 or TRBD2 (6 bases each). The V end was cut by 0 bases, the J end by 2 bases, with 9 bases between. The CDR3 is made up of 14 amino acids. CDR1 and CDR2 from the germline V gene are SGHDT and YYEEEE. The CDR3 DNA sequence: TGTGCCAGCAGCTTGGAAAGGGGGGCCTACGAGCAGTACTTC. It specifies CASSLERGAYEQYF.

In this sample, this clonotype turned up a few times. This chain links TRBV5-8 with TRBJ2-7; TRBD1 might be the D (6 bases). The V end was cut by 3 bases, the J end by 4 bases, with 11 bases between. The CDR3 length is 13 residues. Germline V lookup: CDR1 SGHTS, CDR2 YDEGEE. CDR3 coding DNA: TGTGCCAGCAGCTCGAGGACAGCTTACGAGCAGTACGTC. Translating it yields CASSSRTAYEQYV.

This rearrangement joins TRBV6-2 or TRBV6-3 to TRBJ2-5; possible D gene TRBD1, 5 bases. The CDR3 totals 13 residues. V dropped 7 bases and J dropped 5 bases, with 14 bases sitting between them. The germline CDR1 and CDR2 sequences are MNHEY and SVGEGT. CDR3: CASTAKGWETQYF. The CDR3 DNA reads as TGTGCCAGCACCGCCAAGGGGTGGGAGACCCAGTACTTC.

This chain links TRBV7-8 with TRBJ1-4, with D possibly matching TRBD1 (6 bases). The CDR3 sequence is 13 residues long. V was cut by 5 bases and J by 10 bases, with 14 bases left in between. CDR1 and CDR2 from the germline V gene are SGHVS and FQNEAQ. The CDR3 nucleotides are TGTGCCAGCAGCCCTAGGGGGGGTGGAAAACTGTTTTTT. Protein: CASSPRGGGKLFF.

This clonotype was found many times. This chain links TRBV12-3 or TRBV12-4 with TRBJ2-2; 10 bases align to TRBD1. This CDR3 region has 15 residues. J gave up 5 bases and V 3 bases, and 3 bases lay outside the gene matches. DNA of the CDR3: TGTGCCAGCAGTTTTAGACAGGGGGCGACCGGGGAGCTGTTTTTT. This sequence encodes CASSFRQGATGELFF.

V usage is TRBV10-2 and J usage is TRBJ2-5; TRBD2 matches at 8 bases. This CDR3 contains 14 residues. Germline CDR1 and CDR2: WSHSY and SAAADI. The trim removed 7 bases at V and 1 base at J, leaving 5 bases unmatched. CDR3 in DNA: TGCGCCAGCATCGGGAGCGGGGGCCAAGAGACCCAGTACTTC. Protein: CASIGSGGQETQYF.

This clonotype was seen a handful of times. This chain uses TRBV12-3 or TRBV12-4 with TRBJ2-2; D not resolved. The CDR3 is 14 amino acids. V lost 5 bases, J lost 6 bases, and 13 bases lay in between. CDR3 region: CASSTQAVPGELFF. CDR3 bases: TGTGCCAGCAGTACCCAGGCGGTCCCCGGGGAGCTGTTTTTT.

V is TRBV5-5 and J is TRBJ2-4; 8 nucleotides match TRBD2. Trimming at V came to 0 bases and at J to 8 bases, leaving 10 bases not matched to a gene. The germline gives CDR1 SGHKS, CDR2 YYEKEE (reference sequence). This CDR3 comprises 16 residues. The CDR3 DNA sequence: TGTGCCAGCAGCTTGGGGGCGGGGGGTCCCCTGGACATTCAGTACTTC. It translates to CASSLGAGGPLDIQYF.

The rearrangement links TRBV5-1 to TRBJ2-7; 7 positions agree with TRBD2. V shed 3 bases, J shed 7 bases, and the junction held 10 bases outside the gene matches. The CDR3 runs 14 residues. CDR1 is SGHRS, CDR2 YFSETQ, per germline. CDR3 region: CASSWTLGGTEQYF. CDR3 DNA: TGCGCCAGCAGCTGGACATTGGGAGGGACGGAGCAGTACTTC.

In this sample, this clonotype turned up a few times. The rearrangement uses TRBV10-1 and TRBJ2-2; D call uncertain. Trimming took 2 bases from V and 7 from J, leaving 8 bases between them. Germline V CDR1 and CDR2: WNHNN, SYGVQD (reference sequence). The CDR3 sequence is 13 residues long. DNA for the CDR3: TGCGCCAGCAGTGAGATGACGGGCGGGGAGCTGTTTTTT. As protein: CASSEMTGGELFF.

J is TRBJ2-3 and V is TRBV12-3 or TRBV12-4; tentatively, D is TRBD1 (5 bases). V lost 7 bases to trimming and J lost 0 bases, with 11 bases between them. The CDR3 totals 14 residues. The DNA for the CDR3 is TGTGCCAGCAACCTGGACACTAGCACAGATACGCAGTATTTT. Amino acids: CASNLDTSTDTQYF.

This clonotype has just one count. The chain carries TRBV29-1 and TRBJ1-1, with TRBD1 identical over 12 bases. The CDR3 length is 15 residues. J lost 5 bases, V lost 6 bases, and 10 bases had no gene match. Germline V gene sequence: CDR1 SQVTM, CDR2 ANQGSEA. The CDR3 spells CSVDGTGGSGTEAFF. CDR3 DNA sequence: TGCAGCGTAGATGGGACAGGGGGCTCGGGGACTGAAGCTTTCTTT.

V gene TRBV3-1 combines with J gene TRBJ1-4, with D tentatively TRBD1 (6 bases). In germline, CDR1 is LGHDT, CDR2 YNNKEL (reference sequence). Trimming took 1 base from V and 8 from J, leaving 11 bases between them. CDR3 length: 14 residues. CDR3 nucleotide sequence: TGTGCCAGCAGCCAAGGGGACACAATGGAAAAACTGTTTTTT. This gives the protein CASSQGDTMEKLFF.

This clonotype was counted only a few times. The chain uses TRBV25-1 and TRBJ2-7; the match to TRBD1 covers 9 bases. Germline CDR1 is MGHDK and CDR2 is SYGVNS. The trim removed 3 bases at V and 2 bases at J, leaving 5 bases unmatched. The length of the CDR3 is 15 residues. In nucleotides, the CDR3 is TGTGCCAGCAGTGATCATGGGGACAGGGCCTACGAGCAGTACTTC. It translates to CASSDHGDRAYEQYF.

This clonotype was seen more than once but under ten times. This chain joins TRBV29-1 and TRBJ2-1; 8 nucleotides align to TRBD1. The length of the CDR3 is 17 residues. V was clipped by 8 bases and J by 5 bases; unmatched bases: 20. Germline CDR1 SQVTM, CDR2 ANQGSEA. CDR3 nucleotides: TGCAGCCCTATGACAGGGGTGCCTTCCCGGGTTAACAATGAGCAGTTCTTC. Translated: CSPMTGVPSRVNNEQFF.